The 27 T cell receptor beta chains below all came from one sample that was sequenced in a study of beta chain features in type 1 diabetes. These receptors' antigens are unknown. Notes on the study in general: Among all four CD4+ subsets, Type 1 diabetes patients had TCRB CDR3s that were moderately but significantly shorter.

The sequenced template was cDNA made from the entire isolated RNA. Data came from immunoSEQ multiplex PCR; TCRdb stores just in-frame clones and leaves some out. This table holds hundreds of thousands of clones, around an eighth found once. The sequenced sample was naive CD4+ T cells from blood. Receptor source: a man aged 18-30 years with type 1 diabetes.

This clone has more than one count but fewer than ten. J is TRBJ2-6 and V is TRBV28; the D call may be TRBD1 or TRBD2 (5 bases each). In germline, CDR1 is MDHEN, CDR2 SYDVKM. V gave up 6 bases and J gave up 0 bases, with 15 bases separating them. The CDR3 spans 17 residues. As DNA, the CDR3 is TGTGCCAGCAGGGGGCAGGAGGCAGACTCTGGGGCCAACGTCCTGACTTTC. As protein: CASRGQEADSGANVLTF. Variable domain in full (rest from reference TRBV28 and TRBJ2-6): DVKVTQSSRYLVKRTGEKVFLECVQDMDHENMFWYRQDPGLGLRLIYFSYDVKMKEKGDIPEGYSVSREKKERFSLILESASTNQTSMYLCASRGQEADSGANVLTFGAGSRLTVL.

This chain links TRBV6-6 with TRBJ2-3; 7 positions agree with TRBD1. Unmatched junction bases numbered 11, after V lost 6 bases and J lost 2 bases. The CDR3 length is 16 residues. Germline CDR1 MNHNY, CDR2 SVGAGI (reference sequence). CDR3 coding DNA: TGTGCCAGCAGCCTAACGGGACAGTTTCTCACAGATACGCAGTATTTT. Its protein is CASSLTGQFLTDTQYF.

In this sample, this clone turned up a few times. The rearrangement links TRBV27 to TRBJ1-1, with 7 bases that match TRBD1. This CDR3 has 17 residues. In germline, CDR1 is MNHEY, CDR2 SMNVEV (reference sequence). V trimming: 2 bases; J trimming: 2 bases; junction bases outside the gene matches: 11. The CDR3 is CASSLARRGQLNTEAFF. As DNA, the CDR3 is TGTGCCAGCAGTTTAGCTCGCCGGGGACAGCTAAACACTGAAGCTTTCTTT.

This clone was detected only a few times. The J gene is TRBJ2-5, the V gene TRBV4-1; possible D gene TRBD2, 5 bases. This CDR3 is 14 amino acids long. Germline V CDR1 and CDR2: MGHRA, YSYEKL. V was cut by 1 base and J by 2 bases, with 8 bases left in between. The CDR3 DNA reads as TGCGCCAGCAGCCAAGTCCTAGCTCAAGAGACCCAGTACTTC. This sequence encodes CASSQVLAQETQYF.

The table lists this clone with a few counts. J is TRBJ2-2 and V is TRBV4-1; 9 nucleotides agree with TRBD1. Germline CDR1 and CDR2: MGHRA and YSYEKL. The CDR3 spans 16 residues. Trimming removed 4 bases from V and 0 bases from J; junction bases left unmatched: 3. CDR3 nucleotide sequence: TGCGCCAGCAGCCGAGGACAGGGGACGAACACCGGGGAGCTGTTTTTT. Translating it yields CASSRGQGTNTGELFF.

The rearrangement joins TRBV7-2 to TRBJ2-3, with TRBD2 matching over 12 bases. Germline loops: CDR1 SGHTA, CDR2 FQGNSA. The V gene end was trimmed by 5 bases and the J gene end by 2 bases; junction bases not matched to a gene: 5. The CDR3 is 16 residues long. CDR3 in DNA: TGTGCCAGCAGCCCAGGGACTAGCGGGTTCACAGATACGCAGTATTTT. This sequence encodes CASSPGTSGFTDTQYF.

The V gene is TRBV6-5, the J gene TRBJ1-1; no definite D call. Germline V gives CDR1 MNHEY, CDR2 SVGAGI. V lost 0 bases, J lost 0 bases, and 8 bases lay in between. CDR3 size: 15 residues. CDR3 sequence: CASSYSNRMNTEAFF. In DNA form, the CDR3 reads TGTGCCAGCAGTTACTCGAATAGGATGAACACTGAAGCTTTCTTT.

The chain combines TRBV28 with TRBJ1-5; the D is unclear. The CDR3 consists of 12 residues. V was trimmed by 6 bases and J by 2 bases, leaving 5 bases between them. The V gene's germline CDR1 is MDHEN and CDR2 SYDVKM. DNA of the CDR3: TGTGCCAGCAGGGAGGGCAATCAGCCCCAGCATTTT. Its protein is CASREGNQPQHF.

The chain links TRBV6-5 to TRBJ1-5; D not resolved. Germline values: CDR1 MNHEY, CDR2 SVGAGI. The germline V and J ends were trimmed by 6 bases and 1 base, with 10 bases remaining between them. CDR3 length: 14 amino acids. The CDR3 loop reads CASSLTESNQPQHF. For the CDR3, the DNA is TGTGCCAGCAGCCTTACAGAGAGCAATCAGCCCCAGCATTTT.

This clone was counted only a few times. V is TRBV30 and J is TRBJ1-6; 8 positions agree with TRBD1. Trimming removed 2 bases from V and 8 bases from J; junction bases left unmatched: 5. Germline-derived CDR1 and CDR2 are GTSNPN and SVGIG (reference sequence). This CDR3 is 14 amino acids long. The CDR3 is CAWSIGTGYSPLHF. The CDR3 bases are TGTGCCTGGAGTATCGGGACAGGCTATTCACCCCTCCACTTT.

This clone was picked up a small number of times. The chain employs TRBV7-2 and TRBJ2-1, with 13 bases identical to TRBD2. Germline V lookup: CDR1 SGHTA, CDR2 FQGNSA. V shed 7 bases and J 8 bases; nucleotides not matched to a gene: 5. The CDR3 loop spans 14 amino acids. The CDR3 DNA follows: TGTGCCAGCATTACGACTAGCGGGGGGCATGAGCAGTTCTTC. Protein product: CASITTSGGHEQFF.

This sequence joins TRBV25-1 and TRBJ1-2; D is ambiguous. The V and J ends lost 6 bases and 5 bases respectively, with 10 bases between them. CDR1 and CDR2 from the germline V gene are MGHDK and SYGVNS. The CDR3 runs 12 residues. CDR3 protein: CASSLASYGYTF. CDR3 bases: TGTGCCAGCAGCCTAGCGTCTTATGGCTACACCTTC.

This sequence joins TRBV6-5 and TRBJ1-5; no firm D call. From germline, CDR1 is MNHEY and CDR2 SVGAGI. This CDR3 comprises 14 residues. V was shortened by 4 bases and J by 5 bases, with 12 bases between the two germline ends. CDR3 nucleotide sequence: TGTGCCAGCAGTTCCCGGGAGGCCCATCAGCCCCAGCATTTT. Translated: CASSSREAHQPQHF.

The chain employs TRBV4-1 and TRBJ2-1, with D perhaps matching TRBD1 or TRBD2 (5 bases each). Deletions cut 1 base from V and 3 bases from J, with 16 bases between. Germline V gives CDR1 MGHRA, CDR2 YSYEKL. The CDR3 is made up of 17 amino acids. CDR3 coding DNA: TGCGCCAGCAGCCAAGCGCGGGCAGGGCCGAACTACAATGAGCAGTTCTTC. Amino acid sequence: CASSQARAGPNYNEQFF.

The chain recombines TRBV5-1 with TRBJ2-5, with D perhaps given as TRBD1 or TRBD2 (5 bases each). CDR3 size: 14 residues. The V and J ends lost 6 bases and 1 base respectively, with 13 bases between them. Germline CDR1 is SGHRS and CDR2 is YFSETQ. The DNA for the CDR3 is TGCGCCAGCATCGACACCGGGACCCAAGAGACCCAGTACTTC. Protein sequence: CASIDTGTQETQYF.

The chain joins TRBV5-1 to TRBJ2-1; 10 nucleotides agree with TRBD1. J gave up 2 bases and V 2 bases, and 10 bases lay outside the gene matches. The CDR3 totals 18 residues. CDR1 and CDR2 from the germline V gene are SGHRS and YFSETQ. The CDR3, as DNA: TGCGCCAGCAGCTTTGCCCCCACGACAGGGGGCCCCTACAATGAGCAGTTCTTC. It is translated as CASSFAPTTGGPYNEQFF.

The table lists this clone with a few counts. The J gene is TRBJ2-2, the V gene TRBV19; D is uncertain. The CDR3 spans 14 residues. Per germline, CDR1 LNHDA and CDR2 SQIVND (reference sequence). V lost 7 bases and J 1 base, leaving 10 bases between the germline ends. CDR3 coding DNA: TGTGCCAGTACCATGATAGAGAACACCGGGGAGCTGTTTTTT. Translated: CASTMIENTGELFF.

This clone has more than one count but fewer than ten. The CDR3 spells CAWNQREETQYF. Written as DNA, the CDR3 is TGTGCCTGGAACCAGAGGGAGGAGACCCAGTACTTC. The chain uses TRBV30 and TRBJ2-5; D is possibly TRBD2 (5 bases). CDR1 is GTSNPN, CDR2 SVGIG, per germline (reference sequence). The ends were cut back, 4 bases at V and 5 bases at J, with 11 bases in the middle. The CDR3 has 12 residues. Supplemented by reference TRBV30 and TRBJ2-5, the full variable domain reads SQTIHQWPATLVQPVGSPLSLECTVEGTSNPNLYWYRQAAGRGLQLLFYSVGIGQISSEVPQNLSASRPQDRQFILSSKKLLLSDSGFYLCAWNQREETQYFGPGTRLLVL.

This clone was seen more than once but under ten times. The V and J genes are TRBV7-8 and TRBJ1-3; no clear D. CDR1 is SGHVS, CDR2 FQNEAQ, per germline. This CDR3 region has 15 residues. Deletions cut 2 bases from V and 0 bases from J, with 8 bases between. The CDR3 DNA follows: TGTGCCAGCAGCTTAACGAGTTACTCTGGAAACACCATATATTTT. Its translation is CASSLTSYSGNTIYF.

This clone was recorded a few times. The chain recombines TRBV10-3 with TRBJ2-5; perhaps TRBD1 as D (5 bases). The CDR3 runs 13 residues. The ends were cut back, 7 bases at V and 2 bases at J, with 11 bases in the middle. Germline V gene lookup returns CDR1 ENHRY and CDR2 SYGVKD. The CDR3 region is CAINPRQQETQYF. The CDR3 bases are TGTGCCATCAACCCCAGACAGCAAGAGACCCAGTACTTC.

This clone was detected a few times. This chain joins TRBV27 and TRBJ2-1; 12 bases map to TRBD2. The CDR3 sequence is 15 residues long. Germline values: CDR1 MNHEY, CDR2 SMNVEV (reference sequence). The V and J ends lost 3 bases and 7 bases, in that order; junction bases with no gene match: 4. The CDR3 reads CASSLTSGGRNEQFF. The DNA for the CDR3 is TGTGCCAGCAGTTTGACTAGCGGGGGTCGGAATGAGCAGTTCTTC.

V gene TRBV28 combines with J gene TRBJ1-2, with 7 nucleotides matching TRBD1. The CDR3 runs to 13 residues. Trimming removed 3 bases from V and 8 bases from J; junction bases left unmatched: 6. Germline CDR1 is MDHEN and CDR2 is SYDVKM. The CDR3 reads CASSFQTGFGYTF. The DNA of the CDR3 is TGTGCCAGCAGTTTCCAGACAGGGTTCGGCTACACCTTC.

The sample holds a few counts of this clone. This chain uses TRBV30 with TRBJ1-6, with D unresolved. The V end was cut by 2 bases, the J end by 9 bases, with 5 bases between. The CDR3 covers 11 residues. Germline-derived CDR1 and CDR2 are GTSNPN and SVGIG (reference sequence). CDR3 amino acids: CAWSSGSPLHF. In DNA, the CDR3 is TGTGCCTGGAGTTCCGGTTCACCCCTCCACTTT.

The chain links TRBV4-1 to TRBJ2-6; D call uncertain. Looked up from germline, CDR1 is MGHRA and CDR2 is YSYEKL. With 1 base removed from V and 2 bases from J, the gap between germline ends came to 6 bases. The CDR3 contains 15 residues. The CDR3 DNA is TGCGCCAGCAGCCAAGCCCCACCTGGGGCCAACGTCCTGACTTTC. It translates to CASSQAPPGANVLTF.

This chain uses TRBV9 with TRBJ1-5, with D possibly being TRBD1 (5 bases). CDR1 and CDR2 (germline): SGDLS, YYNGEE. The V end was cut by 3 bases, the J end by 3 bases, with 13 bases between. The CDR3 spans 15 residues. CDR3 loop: CASSGRRDDNQPQHF. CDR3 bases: TGTGCCAGCAGCGGCCGGAGGGACGACAATCAGCCCCAGCATTTT.

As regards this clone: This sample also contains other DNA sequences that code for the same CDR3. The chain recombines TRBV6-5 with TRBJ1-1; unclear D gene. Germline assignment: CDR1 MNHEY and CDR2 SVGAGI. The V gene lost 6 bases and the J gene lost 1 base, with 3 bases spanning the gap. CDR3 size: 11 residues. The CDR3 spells CASRRNTEAFF. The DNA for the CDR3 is TGTGCCAGCAGGAGGAACACTGAAGCTTTCTTT.

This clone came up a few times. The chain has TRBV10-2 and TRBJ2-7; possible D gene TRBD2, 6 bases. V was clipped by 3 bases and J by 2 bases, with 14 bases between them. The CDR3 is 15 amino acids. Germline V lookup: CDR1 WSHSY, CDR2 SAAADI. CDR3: CASSEPGREPYEQYF. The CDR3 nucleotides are TGCGCCAGCAGTGAACCGGGACGGGAGCCCTACGAGCAGTACTTC.